These 14 T cell receptor beta chains originate from one sample sequenced in a study of cytomegalovirus exposure and HLA in healthy donors. PCR primers comprised 60 Vbeta and 13 Jbeta primers. Sequenced by immunoSEQ multiplex PCR; TCRdb stores in-frame clones only, minus some. Altogether some 140,000 clones are present, around 9% being singletons, with the ten largest covering around 7%. Sequencing used PBMCs. The origin of the receptors is a middle-aged woman in good health and CMV-seropositive.

This chain joins TRBV7-9 and TRBJ2-5; the D is unclear. The CDR3 sequence is 14 residues long. Trimming took 3 bases from V and 5 from J, leaving 13 bases between them. Per germline, CDR1 SEHNR and CDR2 FQNEAQ (reference sequence). CDR3 in amino acids: CASSFSTDGETQYF. Written as DNA, the CDR3 is TGTGCCAGCAGCTTTTCTACCGACGGGGAGACCCAGTACTTC.

This clone came up a few times. This chain uses TRBV6-5 with TRBJ1-2, with D possibly matching TRBD1 (6 bases). The length of the CDR3 is 13 residues. V gave up 8 bases and J gave up 4 bases, with 14 bases separating them. Germline-derived CDR1 and CDR2 are MNHEY and SVGAGI. The CDR3 here is CASSRTGSYGYTF. CDR3 nucleotides: TGTGCCAGCTCCAGAACAGGGAGCTATGGCTACACCTTC.

The chain couples TRBV15 to TRBJ1-6; 10 bases align to TRBD1. Looked up from germline, CDR1 is LNHNV and CDR2 is YYDKDF (reference sequence). This CDR3 contains 15 residues. Unmatched junction bases numbered 3, after V lost 3 bases and J lost 7 bases. In DNA, the CDR3 is TGTGCCACCAGCAGGGGACAGGGGTGGAATTCACCCCTCCACTTT. Its translation is CATSRGQGWNSPLHF.

This clone was found a few times. The genes are TRBV5-6 and TRBJ1-2; no firm D call. CDR3 length: 13 residues. Germline CDR1 and CDR2: SGHDT and YYEEEE. V was clipped by 3 bases and J by 4 bases, with 10 bases between them. The CDR3 nucleotides read TGTGCCAGCAGCTCGTGGGGAGTCTATGGCTACACCTTC. This encodes CASSSWGVYGYTF.

This rearrangement joins TRBV4-3 to TRBJ2-3; 9 nucleotides line up with TRBD2. V was clipped by 4 bases and J by 5 bases; unmatched bases: 13. The CDR3 is 17 amino acids. Germline lookup yields CDR1 LGHNA and CDR2 YSLEER. CDR3 DNA sequence: TGCGCCAGCAGCCGGGCTGTTTCTAGCGGGGCGGGAGATACGCAGTATTTT. Residues: CASSRAVSSGAGDTQYF.

A word on this clone: A read error may account for a junction end that differs from germline. This chain uses TRBV4-1 with TRBJ2-4, with 13 bases identical to TRBD2. The CDR3 runs 17 residues. Germline values: CDR1 MGHRA, CDR2 YSYEKL. The CDR3 nucleotides read TGCGCCAGCAGCTTGACTAGCGGGGGGCCTAGAGGAAACACTCAGTACTTC. This gives the protein CASSLTSGGPRGNTQYF.

The rearrangement uses TRBV19 and TRBJ1-2; D remains unclear. Trimming took off 10 bases at V and 8 bases at J, with 14 bases between the two ends. There are 11 residues in the CDR3. Germline values: CDR1 LNHDA, CDR2 SQIVND (reference sequence). CDR3 sequence reads: CAIRSVGGYTF. Here the CDR3 DNA reads TGTGCCATTCGCTCGGTGGGCGGCTACACCTTC.

This clone was picked up a small number of times. For the CDR3, the DNA is TGCAGCGTTTCCCGGACAGGGGACAATGAGCAGTTCTTC. It yields the protein CSVSRTGDNEQFF. The J gene is TRBJ2-1, the V gene TRBV29-1, with TRBD1 matching over 9 bases. V dropped 5 bases and J dropped 5; count of bases not matched to a gene: 4. There are 13 residues in the CDR3. Germline lookup yields CDR1 SQVTM and CDR2 ANQGSEA.

This clone was found a few times. This chain links TRBV15 with TRBJ2-3; TRBD1 is a possible D gene (6 bases). The CDR3 covers 14 residues. Trimming pared 2 bases from V and 3 bases from J, leaving 9 bases between. CDR1 and CDR2 from the germline V gene are LNHNV and YYDKDF (reference sequence). CDR3 in DNA: TGTGCCACCAGCAGATACAGGGCAACAGATACGCAGTATTTT. Amino acid sequence: CATSRYRATDTQYF.

The gene calls are TRBV6-4 and TRBJ2-1, with 9 bases matching TRBD2. There are 14 residues in the CDR3. CDR1 and CDR2 from the germline V gene are MRHNA and SNTAGT. Trimming at V came to 9 bases and at J to 0 bases, leaving 3 bases not matched to a gene. The CDR3, as DNA: TGTGCCAGTTCAGCGGGGGGCTCCTACAATGAGCAGTTCTTC. Translated: CASSAGGSYNEQFF.

This clone was detected only a few times. The chain links TRBV6-5 to TRBJ2-3; tentatively, D is TRBD2 (6 bases). V lost 6 bases and J 6 bases, leaving 16 bases between the germline ends. Germline V gives CDR1 MNHEY, CDR2 SVGAGI. There are 14 residues in the CDR3. In DNA form, the CDR3 reads TGTGCCAGCAGAAGGAACGGGGGAGCTGATACGCAGTATTTT. Protein sequence: CASRRNGGADTQYF.

The V gene is TRBV18, the J gene TRBJ1-1; TRBD1 might be the D (5 bases). The CDR3 contains 15 residues. V lost 2 bases and J 5 bases, leaving 15 bases between the germline ends. Germline V gives CDR1 KGHSH, CDR2 LQKENI. DNA of the CDR3: TGTGCCAGCTCACCAGCTCGCTCCGGGGGTACTGAAGCTTTCTTT. Translating gives CASSPARSGGTEAFF.

This clone was seen more than once but under ten times. The chain links TRBV5-1 to TRBJ2-3; 10 bases match TRBD1. The length of the CDR3 is 17 residues. The V segment lost 3 bases and the J segment 6 bases; nucleotides outside the gene matches: 13. CDR1 SGHRS and CDR2 YFSETQ come from the germline V gene. The CDR3, as DNA: TGCGCCAGCAGCTACCCTCCGGGACAGGGGAAGGGGGATACGCAGTATTTT. Its protein product is CASSYPPGQGKGDTQYF.

This clone was found a few times. Other nucleotide sequences from this sample produce the same CDR3. This rearrangement joins TRBV5-1 to TRBJ1-6; perhaps TRBD1 as D (5 bases). Germline values: CDR1 SGHRS, CDR2 YFSETQ. The CDR3 covers 15 residues. The germline V and J ends were trimmed by 2 bases and 0 bases, with 6 bases remaining between them. CDR3 bases: TGCGCCAGCAGCTTAGACAGCTCCTATAATTCACCCCTCCACTTT. It codes for CASSLDSSYNSPLHF.